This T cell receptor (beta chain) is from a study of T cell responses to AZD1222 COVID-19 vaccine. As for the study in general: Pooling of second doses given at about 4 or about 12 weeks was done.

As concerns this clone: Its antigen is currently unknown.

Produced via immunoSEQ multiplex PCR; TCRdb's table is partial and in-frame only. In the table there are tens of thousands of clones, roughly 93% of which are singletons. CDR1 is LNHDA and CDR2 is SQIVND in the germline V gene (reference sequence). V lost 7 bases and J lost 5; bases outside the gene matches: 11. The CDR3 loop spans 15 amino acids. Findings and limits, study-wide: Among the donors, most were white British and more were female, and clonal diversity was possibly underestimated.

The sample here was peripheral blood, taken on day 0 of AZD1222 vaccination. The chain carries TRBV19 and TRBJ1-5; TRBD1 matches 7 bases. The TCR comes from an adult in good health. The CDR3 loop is CASKQGGRRDQPQHF. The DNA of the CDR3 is TGTGCCAGTAAGCAGGGGGGAAGAAGGGATCAGCCCCAGCATTTT. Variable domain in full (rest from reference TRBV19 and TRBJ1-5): DGGITQSPKYLFRKEGQNVTLSCEQNLNHDAMYWYRQDPGQGLRLIYYSQIVNDFQKGDIAEGYSVSREKKESFPLTVTSAQKNPTAFYLCASKQGGRRDQPQHFGDGTRLSIL.